These T cell receptor beta chains were read from a single sample in a study of T cells after yellow fever vaccination. TCRdb reprocessed the 5' RACE reads with MiXCR, giving one entry per CDR3 protein. The sample yields 350,000 to 450,000 distinct CDR3 sequences, around 19% seen once. The material was PBMCs, obtained before the yellow fever booster vaccination. The receptors derive from a man aged 18 to 29 who received the YFV17D yellow fever vaccine. Both conserved end residues are part of each CDR3. Rows give clone size only sometimes, using once, few, many, or a class for an expanded clone.

>TRBJ1-6|-|TRBV5-1
CASSLEGPAGNSPLHF
>TRBJ2-1|-|TRBV6-5
CASSYRQLYEQFF
>TRBJ2-7|-|TRBV6-1
CASSELVSSYEQYF
>TRBJ2-3|many|TRBV6-4
CASSRTSTDTQYF
>TRBJ1-2|-|TRBV7-2
CASSFLTENYGYTF
>TRBJ1-2|few|TRBV7-2
CASSFRGPDAIGYTF
>TRBJ2-5|-|TRBV7-6
CASSPTPTAETQYF
>TRBJ1-6|-|TRBV12-3/TRBV12-4
CASSKDRGNSPLHF
>TRBJ2-3|few|TRBV4-3
CASSRRDSNTDTQYF
>TRBJ1-1|few|TRBV5-1
CASSLGPSQGTNTEAFF
>TRBJ2-5|few|TRBV18
CASSEVYQETQYF
>TRBJ2-1|few|TRBV20-1
CSARGLANTYNEQFF
>TRBJ2-3|few|TRBV20-1
CSARPDRGLTDTQYF
>TRBJ1-1|few|TRBV5-1
CASSWSGAQAEAFF
>TRBJ2-1|-|TRBV5-1
CASSLDFFEQFF
>TRBJ2-4|few|TRBV7-9
CASSYREGYLNIQYF
>TRBJ2-5|-|TRBV12-3/TRBV12-4
CASSLSYREETQYF
>TRBJ1-4|many|TRBV5-1
CASSQGGTGDGEKLFF
>TRBJ2-5|few|TRBV20-1
CSARTLQETQYF
>TRBJ2-1|-|TRBV11-3
CASSLDRTLAEQFF
>TRBJ2-4|-|TRBV6-2/TRBV6-3
CASSYSGTGNIQYF
>TRBJ2-1|few|TRBV20-1
CSASTSGYYNEQFF
>TRBJ1-2|few|TRBV7-6
CASGGRGQGNYGYTF
>TRBJ1-6|few|TRBV6-6
CASRGQGREIAPLHF
>TRBJ1-2|-|TRBV7-6
CASSPDGGGYTF
>TRBJ2-7|-|TRBV4-2
CASIPGGSASHEQYF
>TRBJ1-6|many|TRBV7-2
CASSSGTGQRPLHF
>TRBJ2-3|-|TRBV4-1
CASSPSETSTDTQYF
>TRBJ2-7|-|TRBV10-2
CASSDTGHYEQYF
>TRBJ1-5|-|TRBV6-1
CASTNRAAVQPQHF
>TRBJ2-7|few|TRBV6-6
CASSDEGRYEQYF
>TRBJ2-3|-|TRBV7-2
CASSLLGGATDTQYF
>TRBJ2-1|-|TRBV12-3/TRBV12-4
CASSSSLLRTLSYNEQFF
>TRBJ1-1|few|TRBV3-1
CASSRIDTEAFF
>TRBJ1-2|-|TRBV4-1
CASSPVGAGSDYGYTF
>TRBJ2-1|-|TRBV29-1
CSDQQQGSEQFF
>TRBJ2-5|few|TRBV27
CASMGRDKRLGETQYF
>TRBJ2-5|few|TRBV9
CASSVGGSTQETQYF
>TRBJ2-3|-|TRBV12-5
CASGLRTALLRRTQYF
>TRBJ1-1|many|TRBV6-1
CASSESGLNTEAFF
>TRBJ1-1|few|TRBV9
CASSERGQANTEAFF
>TRBJ2-3|few|TRBV7-9
CASSLAPPPDTQYF
>TRBJ1-2|-|TRBV13
CASSLYRKGLHTPIYGYTF
>TRBJ2-3|-|TRBV7-9
CASSKLRGQYF
>TRBJ2-2|few|TRBV5-6
CASSSGQGWTGELFF
>TRBJ2-5|-|TRBV7-9
CASSLALLGLETQYF
>TRBJ2-1|-|TRBV12-5
CASTIIPGGASSYNEQFF
>TRBJ2-1|-|TRBV24-1
CATSDRSTGGGYNEQFF
>TRBJ2-2|-|TRBV24-1
CATSDSILGQGRTGELFF
>TRBJ1-1|-|TRBV20-1
CSANYGPVPEAFF
>TRBJ1-1|-|TRBV12-3/TRBV12-4
CASSLIQGGTEAFF
>TRBJ2-1|-|TRBV29-1
CSVAFSQYNEQFF
>TRBJ1-5|-|TRBV24-1
CAIQGEYEPQHF
>TRBJ2-5|-|TRBV6-2/TRBV6-3
CASSDNLGRSQETQYF
>TRBJ2-5|few|TRBV7-2
CASSLVGQIQETQYF